This T cell receptor beta chain was observed in a study of blood T cell repertoires in COVID-19. The overall study: Acute-phase and convalescent COVID-19 samples originated in the United States, Italy and Spain. From T cells, B-cell-depleted T cells, or PBMCs came the material, which was cDNA or gDNA.

The CDR3 length is 15 residues. Germline CDR1 KGHSH, CDR2 LQKENI. V was shortened by 5 bases and J by 5 bases, with 18 bases between the two germline ends. The table came from immunoSEQ multiplex PCR; TCRdb's copy has only in-frame clones and leaves some out. The table records 75,000 to 95,000 clones, approximately 88% of them present only once. This TCR derives from a man between 60 and 70 years old with acute or convalescent COVID-19. The sequenced sample was peripheral blood. The chain combines TRBV18 with TRBJ1-2, with D maybe TRBD1 (5 bases). CDR3 in amino acids: CASSSQGTVEYGYTF. The CDR3 DNA follows: TGTGCCAGCTCATCCCAGGGTACGGTAGAATATGGCTACACCTTC.